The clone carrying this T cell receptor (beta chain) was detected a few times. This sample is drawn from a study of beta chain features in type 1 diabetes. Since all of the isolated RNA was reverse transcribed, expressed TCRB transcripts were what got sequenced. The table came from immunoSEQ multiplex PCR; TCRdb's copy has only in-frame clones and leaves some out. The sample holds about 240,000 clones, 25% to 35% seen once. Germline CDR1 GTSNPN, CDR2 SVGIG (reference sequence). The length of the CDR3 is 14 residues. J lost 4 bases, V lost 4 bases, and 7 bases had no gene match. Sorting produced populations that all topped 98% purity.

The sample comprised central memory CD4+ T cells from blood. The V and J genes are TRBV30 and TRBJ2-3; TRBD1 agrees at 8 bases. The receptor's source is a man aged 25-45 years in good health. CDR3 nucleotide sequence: TGTGCCTGGAACGGACAGGGAGGATCAGATACGCAGTATTTT. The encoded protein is CAWNGQGGSDTQYF.